What follows are 27 T cell receptor beta chains derived from one specimen sequenced in a study of blood T cell repertoires in COVID-19. Profiling relied on immunoSEQ multiplex PCR, and the TCRdb table lists in-frame clones only, not all of them. The sample shows 80,000 to 100,000 clones, approximately 79% of them seen only once. Sequencing was done on a sample of peripheral blood. These receptors all stem from a man aged 70-80 years with COVID-19, enrolled during active disease.

The rearrangement uses TRBV28 and TRBJ1-5, with D uncertain. The CDR3 length is 13 residues. V was pared by 3 bases and J by 7 bases, with 10 bases between. Germline V CDR1 and CDR2: MDHEN, SYDVKM. CDR3 residues: CASSFRGGQPQHF. CDR3 sequence (DNA): TGTGCCAGCAGTTTTCGCGGTGGCCAGCCCCAGCATTTT. Combining the CDR3 with reference TRBV28 and TRBJ1-5 gives the whole variable domain DVKVTQSSRYLVKRTGEKVFLECVQDMDHENMFWYRQDPGLGLRLIYFSYDVKMKEKGDIPEGYSVSREKKERFSLILESASTNQTSMYLCASSFRGGQPQHFGDGTRLSIL.

This clone appeared once. V gene TRBV18 combines with J gene TRBJ2-5, with D uncertain. V lost 3 bases and J lost 4, with 9 bases in between. There are 13 residues in the CDR3. Germline CDR1 and CDR2: KGHSH and LQKENI. The CDR3 loop is CASSPGIRETQYF. The CDR3, as DNA: TGTGCCAGCTCACCGGGCATCAGAGAGACCCAGTACTTC.

This chain joins TRBV9 and TRBJ2-3, with D possibly being TRBD2 (6 bases). The germline V gene encodes CDR1 SGDLS and CDR2 YYNGEE. The CDR3 runs 14 residues. The ends were cut back, 0 bases at V and 6 bases at J, with 11 bases in the middle. The CDR3 spells CASSVAGEADTQYF. The CDR3 DNA is TGTGCCAGCAGCGTAGCTGGGGAGGCGGATACGCAGTATTTT.

This rearrangement joins TRBV20-1 to TRBJ2-7; unclear D gene. V was pared by 0 bases and J by 6 bases, with 6 bases between. Germline lookup yields CDR1 DFQATT and CDR2 SNEGSKA (reference sequence). The CDR3 consists of 11 residues. CDR3 protein: CSARDLSEQYF. The CDR3 nucleotides are TGCAGTGCTAGAGATTTATCCGAGCAGTACTTC.

The genes are TRBV28 and TRBJ1-5; 7 bases map to TRBD1. The V segment lost 5 bases and the J segment 0 bases; nucleotides outside the gene matches: 7. Germline assignment: CDR1 MDHEN and CDR2 SYDVKM. This CDR3 is 16 amino acids long. The CDR3 here is CASSTAGQSSNQPQHF. DNA of the CDR3: TGTGCCAGCAGTACCGCGGGACAGTCTAGCAATCAGCCCCAGCATTTT.

The chain has TRBV3-1 (or the pseudogene TRBV3-2) and TRBJ1-6; a possible D gene is TRBD1 (6 bases). Trimming took off 4 bases at V and 9 bases at J, with 16 bases between the two ends. The CDR3 consists of 15 residues. Germline V gene sequence: CDR1 LGHDT, CDR2 YNNKEL (reference sequence). The chain's CDR3 is CASSPLGGPVSPLHF. The CDR3 DNA reads as TGTGCCAGCAGCCCCTTGGGGGGGCCGGTTTCACCCCTCCACTTT.

This clone occurred a few times. This chain links TRBV6-2 or TRBV6-3 with TRBJ2-1, with 11 bases matching TRBD2. Trimming removed 6 bases from V and 3 bases from J; junction bases left unmatched: 10. The CDR3 totals 17 residues. CDR1 MNHEY and CDR2 SVGEGT come from the germline V gene. DNA of the CDR3: TGTGCCAGCAGCCCCCCTAGCGGGAGGCCTGACTACAATGAGCAGTTCTTC. Protein: CASSPPSGRPDYNEQFF.

A word on this clone: Other DNA sequences in the sample encode the same CDR3. The genes are TRBV5-1 and TRBJ1-4; D remains ambiguous. The germline CDR1 and CDR2 sequences are SGHRS and YFSETQ. The V gene lost 2 bases and the J gene lost 3 bases, with 8 bases spanning the gap. The CDR3 totals 14 residues. The CDR3 DNA follows: TGCGCCAGCAGCTTCGGCGGTTCTAATGAAAAACTGTTTTTT. Protein product: CASSFGGSNEKLFF.

The rearrangement joins TRBV19 to TRBJ1-5, with D maybe TRBD1 (5 bases). Trimming pared 3 bases from V and 1 base from J, leaving 10 bases between. Germline V CDR1 and CDR2: LNHDA, SQIVND (reference sequence). This CDR3 is 15 amino acids long. The CDR3 sequence: CASSIRGESNQPQHF. The CDR3 DNA sequence: TGTGCCAGTAGTATTCGGGGGGAGAGCAATCAGCCCCAGCATTTT.

The rearrangement joins TRBV10-2 to TRBJ2-5; tentative D call: TRBD2 (6 bases). Trimming took 4 bases from V and 6 from J, leaving 15 bases between them. CDR1 is WSHSY, CDR2 SAAADI, per germline. The CDR3 length is 14 residues. The CDR3 region has the DNA TGCGCCAGCAGTGTGGGGGGTACACTGAAGACCCAGTACTTC. This gives the protein CASSVGGTLKTQYF.

The CDR3 DNA sequence: TGCGCCAGCAGGCTAGCGGGAGCTTACGAGCAGTACTTC. It specifies CASRLAGAYEQYF. The J gene is TRBJ2-7, the V gene TRBV5-1; 10 bases are a match to TRBD2. Trimming took 5 bases from V and 4 from J; bases not matched to a gene: 3. Germline CDR1 and CDR2: SGHRS and YFSETQ. The length of the CDR3 is 13 residues.

The chain employs TRBV12-3 or TRBV12-4 and TRBJ1-1, with D perhaps TRBD1 (6 bases). CDR3 length: 13 amino acids. The germline V and J ends were trimmed by 10 bases and 3 bases, with 15 bases remaining between them. The CDR3 DNA reads as TGTGCCACCTCTTGGGGGGGGCACACTGAAGCTTTCTTT. It codes for CATSWGGHTEAFF.

The chain carries TRBV7-9 and TRBJ1-1, with 7 positions matching TRBD1. V shed 2 bases and J 4 bases; nucleotides not matched to a gene: 4. CDR1 is SEHNR and CDR2 is FQNEAQ in the germline V gene (reference sequence). The CDR3 is 14 residues long. This chain's CDR3 is CASSLIQGTTEAFF. The CDR3 DNA reads TGTGCCAGCAGCTTAATACAGGGGACCACTGAAGCTTTCTTT.

This chain uses TRBV6-5 with TRBJ2-1, with a weak D call TRBD2 (6 bases). Trimming pared 2 bases from V and 10 bases from J, leaving 18 bases between. The germline gives CDR1 MNHEY, CDR2 SVGAGI. CDR3 length: 15 amino acids. CDR3 DNA: TGTGCCAGCAGTTACGCCAGACTAGATAGACCAGAGCAGTTCTTC. This codes for CASSYARLDRPEQFF.

This clone was seen more than once but under ten times. V is TRBV29-1 and J is TRBJ1-4; D unresolved. Germline CDR1 SQVTM, CDR2 ANQGSEA. The CDR3 sequence is 12 residues long. Trimming removed 4 bases at V and 5 bases at J, with 8 bases between. The CDR3 spells CSVAGRNEKLFF. CDR3 sequence (DNA): TGCAGCGTTGCAGGAAGGAATGAAAAACTGTTTTTT.

This clone came up a few times. The chain is built from TRBV28 and TRBJ2-7, with D possibly being TRBD1 (7 bases). The V gene lost 0 bases and the J gene lost 4 bases, with 16 bases spanning the gap. Per the germline V gene, CDR1 is MDHEN and CDR2 is SYDVKM. The length of the CDR3 is 16 residues. This CDR3 reads CASSLWSRGVPYEQYF. CDR3 nucleotide sequence: TGTGCCAGCAGTTTATGGTCCAGGGGGGTACCGTACGAGCAGTACTTC.

CDR3 sequence: CASSRGQNSNQPQHF. CDR3 coding DNA: TGTGCCAGCAGCAGAGGACAGAATAGCAATCAGCCCCAGCATTTT. The chain joins TRBV6-5 to TRBJ1-5, with D possibly TRBD1 on 6 matching bases. The CDR3 is 15 residues long. Germline assignment: CDR1 MNHEY and CDR2 SVGAGI. Trimming cost V 6 bases and J 0 bases, with 12 bases left between them.

This clone was found a few times. This chain uses TRBV4-2 with TRBJ2-1; 8 bases fit TRBD2. The CDR3 extends over 16 amino acids. Germline trimming cut 2 bases from V and 8 bases from J; bases unmatched to any gene: 11. CDR1 and CDR2 from the germline V gene are LGHNA and YNFKEQ. CDR3 nucleotide sequence: TGTGCCAGCAGCCAACAGATCGGGACTAGGGGAGATGAGCAGTTCTTC. It codes for CASSQQIGTRGDEQFF.

This clone occurred once. The chain employs TRBV3-1 (or the pseudogene TRBV3-2) and TRBJ1-2; weak D call: TRBD1 (6 bases). The CDR3 is made up of 15 amino acids. V lost 4 bases and J 6 bases, leaving 18 bases between the germline ends. The germline V gene encodes CDR1 LGHDT and CDR2 YNNKEL (reference sequence). CDR3 coding DNA: TGTGCCAGCAGCCTTCTCATGCCAGGGGTAAATGGCTACACCTTC. Residues: CASSLLMPGVNGYTF.

This sequence joins TRBV28 and TRBJ1-1; 9 nucleotides agree with TRBD1. Germline CDR1 and CDR2: MDHEN and SYDVKM. The CDR3 spans 16 residues. Losses at the gene ends were 5 bases for V and 0 bases for J; bases not matched to a gene: 7. The CDR3 nucleotides read TGTGCCAGCAGTAGTCCCGGGACAGGGCTGAACACTGAAGCTTTCTTT. Its protein product is CASSSPGTGLNTEAFF.

The chain recombines TRBV7-9 with TRBJ2-3, with 7 positions matching TRBD2. This CDR3 is 15 amino acids long. The germline V gene has CDR1 SEHNR and CDR2 FQNEAQ (reference sequence). The V segment lost 4 bases and the J segment 5 bases; nucleotides outside the gene matches: 9. This CDR3 reads CASSSQRIAGDTQYF. The CDR3, as DNA: TGTGCCAGCAGCTCCCAGAGGATAGCGGGAGATACGCAGTATTTT.

The V and J genes are TRBV4-1 and TRBJ2-7; a possible D gene is TRBD2 (7 bases). Germline-derived CDR1 and CDR2 are MGHRA and YSYEKL. The CDR3 loop spans 16 amino acids. The V end lost 0 bases, the J end lost 3 bases, and 15 bases lay between the germline ends. The CDR3 sequence is CASSQEPGGAGYEQYF. The CDR3 DNA sequence: TGCGCCAGCAGCCAAGAGCCTGGGGGGGCAGGCTACGAGCAGTACTTC.

In its sample, this clone was seen many times. The V gene is TRBV4-1, the J gene TRBJ2-1; TRBD1 aligns across 8 bases. The CDR3 contains 15 residues. From germline, CDR1 is MGHRA and CDR2 YSYEKL. V dropped 5 bases and J dropped 5; count of bases not matched to a gene: 8. The CDR3 spells CASSKGQGANNEQFF. The CDR3 DNA follows: TGCGCCAGCAGCAAGGGGCAGGGGGCGAACAATGAGCAGTTCTTC.

The chain is built from TRBV9 and TRBJ2-3; D may be TRBD1 (7 bases). The CDR3 has 16 residues. CDR1 and CDR2 (germline): SGDLS, YYNGEE. V lost 4 bases to trimming and J lost 0 bases, with 15 bases between them. CDR3 DNA: TGTGCCAGCAGCTCCGGGGGACAGTCTAGCACAGATACGCAGTATTTT. Its protein product is CASSSGGQSSTDTQYF.

This chain uses TRBV28 with TRBJ1-6, with a weak D call TRBD1 (5 bases). Looked up from germline, CDR1 is MDHEN and CDR2 is SYDVKM. V was pared by 7 bases and J by 11 bases, with 27 bases between. This CDR3 contains 17 residues. The CDR3 nucleotides read TGTGCCAGCATCGAACCTGGGGCGGGGGTTGGGCCCACACCCCTCCACTTT. Translating gives CASIEPGAGVGPTPLHF.

There are a few counts of this clone. V and J are TRBV19 and TRBJ1-1, with no clear D. The CDR3 contains 12 residues. V was pared by 6 bases and J by 8 bases, with 13 bases between. Germline V lookup: CDR1 LNHDA, CDR2 SQIVND (reference sequence). CDR3 protein: CASSPREGEAFF. In DNA form, the CDR3 reads TGTGCCAGTAGCCCTCGGGAAGGAGAAGCTTTCTTT.

The rearrangement uses TRBV4-2 and TRBJ1-2; 8 bases agree with TRBD1. V lost 3 bases and J lost 4; bases outside the gene matches: 16. The CDR3 spans 18 residues. Germline V CDR1 and CDR2: LGHNA, YNFKEQ. CDR3 in amino acids: CASSHHIDTSGGVYGYTF. DNA for the CDR3: TGTGCCAGCAGCCATCATATCGATACTTCAGGGGGCGTCTATGGCTACACCTTC.